The 26 T cell receptor beta chains presented below share a single source sample, sequenced in a study of T cell responses to AZD1222 COVID-19 vaccine. Libraries were prepared by immunoSEQ multiplex PCR; TCRdb keeps only in-frame clonotypes and omits some of them. The profile shows 150,000 to 200,000 clones, 92% of them singletons. The sequencing here drew on peripheral blood, taken on day 0 of MenACWY control vaccination. The receptors originated from an adult in good health.

This clone showed up just a few times. The genes are TRBV4-2 and TRBJ1-2; D might be TRBD1 (6 bases). Germline CDR1 and CDR2: LGHNA and YNFKEQ. Trimming pared 4 bases from V and 3 bases from J, leaving 15 bases between. CDR3 size: 15 residues. CDR3: CASSPGQPRDYGYTF. CDR3 nucleotide sequence: TGTGCCAGCAGCCCTGGACAGCCAAGGGACTATGGCTACACCTTC.

This clone appeared a single time. The chain recombines TRBV7-6 with TRBJ1-2, with TRBD1 as a possible D gene (6 bases). The CDR3 covers 14 residues. Germline V CDR1 and CDR2: SGHVS, FNYEAQ. Trimming took off 5 bases at V and 5 bases at J, with 15 bases between the two ends. This CDR3 is CASSPGAVVYGYTF. The DNA for the CDR3 is TGTGCCAGCAGCCCAGGGGCGGTAGTTTATGGCTACACCTTC.

This clone was picked up one time. This chain connects TRBV7-9 to TRBJ2-2; 9 bases are a match to TRBD1. The V gene's germline CDR1 is SEHNR and CDR2 FQNEAQ (reference sequence). The CDR3 extends over 15 amino acids. V dropped 5 bases and J dropped 4; count of bases not matched to a gene: 5. CDR3 DNA sequence: TGTGCCAGCAGCCCACAGGGGGCTCGCACCGGGGAGCTGTTTTTT. Residues: CASSPQGARTGELFF. The full variable domain, rest sourced from reference TRBV7-9 and TRBJ2-2, is DTGVSQNPRHKITKRGQNVTFRCDPISEHNRLYWYRQTLGQGPEFLTYFQNEAQLEKSRLLSDRFSAERPKGSFSTLEIQRTEQGDSAMYLCASSPQGARTGELFFGEGSRLTVL.

The rearrangement uses TRBV7-2 and TRBJ1-1; a weak D match, TRBD1 (6 bases). Germline values: CDR1 SGHTA, CDR2 FQGNSA. The CDR3 has 13 residues. V was cut by 2 bases and J by 7 bases, with 11 bases left in between. This CDR3 reads CASSLRQAIEAFF. Written as DNA, the CDR3 is TGTGCCAGCAGCTTAAGACAGGCCATTGAAGCTTTCTTT.

The chain recombines TRBV6-5 with TRBJ1-1; D call uncertain. CDR1 and CDR2 from the germline V gene are MNHEY and SVGAGI. The V end lost 7 bases, the J end lost 3 bases, and 6 bases lay between the germline ends. CDR3 size: 11 residues. CDR3 loop: CASIPDTEAFF. The CDR3 DNA reads TGTGCCAGCATCCCGGACACTGAAGCTTTCTTT.

The rearrangement joins TRBV5-6 to TRBJ2-1; D is undetermined. V gave up 0 bases and J gave up 7 bases, with 11 bases separating them. Germline V gene sequence: CDR1 SGHDT, CDR2 YYEEEE. The CDR3 sequence is 14 residues long. CDR3 loop: CASSLDPFRNEQFF. In nucleotides, the CDR3 is TGTGCCAGCAGCTTGGACCCCTTTAGGAATGAGCAGTTCTTC.

The chain combines TRBV6-6 with TRBJ1-1; no reliable D call. Trimming took off 2 bases at V and 5 bases at J, with 15 bases between the two ends. CDR3 length equals 15 residues. The germline V gene encodes CDR1 MNHNY and CDR2 SVGAGI (reference sequence). The chain's CDR3 is CASSYPSGLGTEAFF. The CDR3 bases are TGTGCCAGCAGTTACCCCTCGGGTTTAGGGACTGAAGCTTTCTTT.

The chain combines TRBV19 with TRBJ2-7; no reliable D call. Germline V gene lookup returns CDR1 LNHDA and CDR2 SQIVND (reference sequence). Trimming took off 3 bases at V and 2 bases at J, with 11 bases between the two ends. The CDR3 has 14 residues. The CDR3 is CASSMSGLTYEQYF. DNA of the CDR3: TGTGCCAGTAGTATGTCTGGTCTCACCTACGAGCAGTACTTC. Together with reference TRBV19 and TRBJ2-7, the CDR3 gives the full variable domain: DGGITQSPKYLFRKEGQNVTLSCEQNLNHDAMYWYRQDPGQGLRLIYYSQIVNDFQKGDIAEGYSVSREKKESFPLTVTSAQKNPTAFYLCASSMSGLTYEQYFGPGTRLTVT.

The V and J genes are TRBV9 and TRBJ2-4; D unresolved. V lost 4 bases to trimming and J lost 5 bases, with 19 bases between them. Germline V gene lookup returns CDR1 SGDLS and CDR2 YYNGEE. The CDR3 totals 16 residues. Here the CDR3 DNA reads TGTGCCAGCAGCACACCTGATAACTCACAACAAAACATTCAGTACTTC. Its translation: CASSTPDNSQQNIQYF.

V is TRBV30 and J is TRBJ2-2; D is unclear. Looked up from germline, CDR1 is GTSNPN and CDR2 is SVGIG (reference sequence). V lost 2 bases, J lost 3 bases, and 4 bases lay in between. The CDR3 is 12 residues long. CDR3 nucleotides: TGTGCCTGGAGTTTGTACACCGGGGAGCTGTTTTTT. Translating it yields CAWSLYTGELFF.

The rearrangement uses TRBV18 and TRBJ1-2; D unresolved. The CDR3 length is 16 residues. V was pared by 1 base and J by 2 bases, with 14 bases between. From germline, CDR1 is KGHSH and CDR2 LQKENI. CDR3 nucleotide sequence: TGTGCCAGCTCACCACAAGTTCCGGGCAGAAACTATGGCTACACCTTC. Translating gives CASSPQVPGRNYGYTF.

The genes are TRBV9 and TRBJ2-2; no reliable D call. V lost 7 bases and J 4 bases, leaving 14 bases between the germline ends. Germline values: CDR1 SGDLS, CDR2 YYNGEE. CDR3 length: 14 amino acids. The CDR3 is CASHPLGGTGELFF. As DNA, the CDR3 is TGTGCCAGCCACCCCTTGGGTGGCACCGGGGAGCTGTTTTTT.

The gene calls are TRBV5-1 and TRBJ2-5; 13 positions match TRBD2. The germline gives CDR1 SGHRS, CDR2 YFSETQ. Trimming removed 2 bases from V and 3 bases from J; junction bases left unmatched: 4. The CDR3 covers 16 residues. The DNA of the CDR3 is TGCGCCAGCAGCTTATTAGGACTAGCGGGGGAAGAGACCCAGTACTTC. Encoded protein: CASSLLGLAGEETQYF.

The CDR3 DNA is TGTGCCAGTAGTATTTCGGCATGGACAGTCTATGGCTACACCTTC. It encodes CASSISAWTVYGYTF. V usage is TRBV19 and J usage is TRBJ1-2, with a tentative D call TRBD1 (6 bases). V dropped 3 bases and J dropped 4 bases, with 15 bases sitting between them. Germline lookup yields CDR1 LNHDA and CDR2 SQIVND (reference sequence). The CDR3 totals 15 residues.

The chain joins TRBV3-1 (or the pseudogene TRBV3-2) to TRBJ2-4; either TRBD1 or TRBD2 may supply D (6 bases each). CDR1 and CDR2 (germline): LGHDT, YNNKEL (reference sequence). This CDR3 comprises 16 residues. Trimming took 3 bases from V and 0 from J, leaving 12 bases between them. CDR3 bases: TGTGCCAGCAGCCATCGGACAGCGGGAGCCAAAAACATTCAGTACTTC. Its protein product is CASSHRTAGAKNIQYF.

This clone was recorded once. J is TRBJ1-1 and V is TRBV9; 7 bases map to TRBD1. The CDR3 extends over 14 amino acids. Trimming at V came to 7 bases and at J to 0 bases, leaving 6 bases not matched to a gene. Germline V gene lookup returns CDR1 SGDLS and CDR2 YYNGEE. The chain's CDR3 is CASGRGQLNTEAFF. Written as DNA, the CDR3 is TGTGCCAGCGGCCGGGGACAGTTGAACACTGAAGCTTTCTTT.

This chain joins TRBV19 and TRBJ2-7, with TRBD1 identical over 9 bases. CDR3 length equals 14 residues. The junction had 6 bases not matched to a gene; V was cut back by 5 bases and J by 4 bases. Germline V lookup: CDR1 LNHDA, CDR2 SQIVND (reference sequence). Here the CDR3 reads CASSVRDRVYEQYF. CDR3 nucleotide sequence: TGTGCCAGTAGTGTCCGGGACAGGGTATACGAGCAGTACTTC.

This clone was seen a few times. This rearrangement joins TRBV7-8 to TRBJ2-7, with 14 nucleotides matching TRBD2. Germline trimming cut 1 base from V and 2 bases from J; bases unmatched to any gene: 7. CDR1 SGHVS and CDR2 FQNEAQ come from the germline V gene. The CDR3 is made up of 18 amino acids. CDR3 amino acids: CASSLGSTGLAGAYEQYF. CDR3 bases: TGTGCCAGCAGCTTAGGGAGCACGGGACTAGCGGGGGCCTACGAGCAGTACTTC.

The chain combines TRBV2 with TRBJ1-2; TRBD1 might be the D (5 bases). The V gene's germline CDR1 is SNHLY and CDR2 FYNNEI. Trimming left V 11 bases short and J 2 bases short, with 9 bases between. CDR3 length: 11 amino acids. The CDR3, as DNA: TGTGCCGGAGGGGAGAACTATGGCTACACCTTC. As protein: CAGGENYGYTF. Full variable domain (rest looked up from reference TRBV2 and TRBJ1-2): EPEVTQTPSHQVTQMGQEVILRCVPISNHLYFYWYRQILGQKVEFLVSFYNNEISEKSEIFDDQFSVERPDGSNFTLKIRSTKLEDSAMYFCAGGENYGYTFGSGTRLTVV.

This sequence joins TRBV2 and TRBJ2-2; no clear D. CDR1 is SNHLY, CDR2 FYNNEI, per germline. Trimming shortened V by 2 bases and J by 8 bases, and 24 bases separated the two germline ends. There are 18 residues in the CDR3. CDR3 sequence reads: CASSEKGSTLHIAGELFF. The DNA for the CDR3 is TGTGCCAGCAGTGAAAAGGGCAGCACTCTCCATATTGCGGGGGAGCTGTTTTTT.

The CDR3 bases are TGTGCCAGTAGCCACCTCGCGGGAGGGCGTAATGAGCAGTTCTTC. Protein sequence: CASSHLAGGRNEQFF. The rearrangement links TRBV19 to TRBJ2-1; 9 bases match TRBD2. The V gene end was trimmed by 6 bases and the J gene end by 7 bases; junction bases not matched to a gene: 10. Germline V lookup: CDR1 LNHDA, CDR2 SQIVND (reference sequence). The CDR3 sequence is 15 residues long.

The chain carries TRBV18 and TRBJ2-7; tentatively, D is TRBD1 (6 bases). The germline CDR1 and CDR2 sequences are KGHSH and LQKENI. V lost 2 bases and J lost 2, with 10 bases in between. The CDR3 has 14 amino acids. Written as DNA, the CDR3 is TGTGCCAGCTCACCAGCGGCAGGGGCCTACGAGCAGTACTTC. Amino acids: CASSPAAGAYEQYF.

The chain has TRBV18 and TRBJ1-1; TRBD1 might be the D (5 bases). The V gene's germline CDR1 is KGHSH and CDR2 LQKENI. With 8 bases removed from V and 3 bases from J, the gap between germline ends came to 16 bases. This CDR3 has 14 residues. The CDR3, as DNA: TGTGCCAGCCGGGCGGGGAGGGGAGACACTGAAGCTTTCTTT. Amino acids: CASRAGRGDTEAFF.

The table lists this clone with a count of one. The chain uses TRBV28 and TRBJ2-5; 14 bases are a match to TRBD2. This CDR3 has 15 amino acids. CDR1 is MDHEN, CDR2 SYDVKM, per germline. With 5 bases clipped from V and 2 bases from J, the junction kept 1 base outside the gene matches. The CDR3 coding sequence is TGTGCCAGCAGTGGACTAGCGGGAGGTCAAGAGACCCAGTACTTC. It is translated as CASSGLAGGQETQYF. The full variable domain, rest sourced from reference TRBV28 and TRBJ2-5, is DVKVTQSSRYLVKRTGEKVFLECVQDMDHENMFWYRQDPGLGLRLIYFSYDVKMKEKGDIPEGYSVSREKKERFSLILESASTNQTSMYLCASSGLAGGQETQYFGPGTRLLVL.

The chain combines TRBV27 with TRBJ1-5; D remains unclear. Germline V CDR1 and CDR2: MNHEY, SMNVEV (reference sequence). V lost 10 bases and J lost 0, with 10 bases in between. The CDR3 is made up of 13 amino acids. The CDR3 region is CATAAYSNQPQHF. The DNA of the CDR3 is TGTGCCACGGCAGCTTATAGCAATCAGCCCCAGCATTTT.

The chain links TRBV30 to TRBJ1-2; TRBD1 is a possible D gene (5 bases). The CDR3 has 12 amino acids. In germline, CDR1 is GTSNPN, CDR2 SVGIG (reference sequence). V was pared by 0 bases and J by 8 bases, with 10 bases between. The chain's CDR3 is CAWSVRQTGYTF. The CDR3 coding sequence is TGTGCCTGGAGTGTCCGACAGACCGGCTACACCTTC.